This TCR beta chain came from a study of glioma-infiltrating T cells after dendritic cell vaccination (dated by TCRdb to the mid-2010s). Describing the broader study: The cohort comprised 15 or so glioblastoma patients from Phase I and II dendritic cell vaccination trials, 9 newly diagnosed and 6 with recurrent disease. Autologous tumor lysate-pulsed dendritic cell vaccination was administered to the patients between about 2002 and 2013. The vaccine was prepared from monocyte-derived dendritic cells that were cultured for roughly 7 days with IL-4 and GM-CSF and then pulsed overnight with autologous tumor lysate. Three intradermal dendritic cell vaccine injections were administered to patients at biweekly intervals in the arm below the axilla. In glioblastoma patients vaccinated with dendritic cells, deep sequencing of TCR beta CDR3 regions served to measure tumor-infiltrating lymphocyte content and to compare repertoires between tumor and blood. Survival after dendritic cell vaccination was correlated with TCR sequencing metrics, including TIL content and tumor-blood repertoire overlap. Study-wide findings and limitations: TCR clonality showed no direct relationship with survival, which suggests that a diverse polyclonal response may matter. Higher estimated pretreatment TIL content predicted longer time to progression and overall survival after dendritic cell vaccination. The response model built on TCR overlap across three groups was characterized as speculative, with prospective validation still needed. The cohort was small and heterogeneous, few patients had complete blood and tumor sets, and even fewer had initial-recurrent tumor pairs.

Including cysteine and phenylalanine, the CDR3 has 15 amino acids. Just CDR3 DNA is preserved here, 45 bases in frame from base 1. Trimming leaves V shorter by 3 bases and J shorter by 3 bases, with the junction holding 3 bases beyond the gene matches. Based on the germline V gene (reference sequence), the CDR1 and CDR2 sequences are LNHNV and YYDKDF. The count of this clone is one. Its antigen target is currently unknown. No qualities accompany the bases; no much larger clone lies one base away. The immunoSEQ assay amplified TCRB CDR3 regions from around 2 micrograms of genomic DNA, or from all available DNA when less than that amount was available. The multiplex PCR employed 60 forward primers targeting TCR V beta segments and 13 reverse primers targeting J beta segments. To estimate the number of reads per starting template, synthetic control templates were added to each sample at limiting dilution. The Illumina HiSeq System generated sequencing reads of 87 bp. For the original study's pipeline: PCR and sequencing errors were removed by merging closely related sequences with a nearest neighbor algorithm. TCR overlap was measured as the percentage of unique tumor TCR beta sequences that were also present in the peripheral blood of the same patient. TCRdb took this table from immuneACCESS and kept in-frame rearrangements with V and J called. Such tables lack part of the clones; where checked against another copy, unresolved V genes explain under half of the gap, and the rest is unexplained. That table furnishes V, J and clone size, whereas the DNA furnished D and trimming. This sample lists 80,000 to 100,000 clones; about 79% were detected once. Jointly, the top ten make up under 7% of the sample.

Selection of patients required sufficient residual fresh-frozen tumor tissue and over two years of available survival data. None of the glioblastoma patients carried an isocitrate dehydrogenase mutation, although molecular status otherwise varied. PBMC were collected before vaccination, two weeks after the third vaccination, and at tumor progression if progression occurred. The Qiagen DNeasy Blood extraction Kit was used to extract genomic DNA. This specimen consisted of blood, obtained before dendritic cell vaccination. This sequence originates from a human donor with glioblastoma. The rearrangement combines TRBV15 with TRBJ2-2; TRBD1 agrees with 8 junctional bases. The sequence in DNA is TGTGCCACCAGCAGCAGGGACAGGTACACCGGGGAGCTGTTTTTT. It encodes CATSSRDRYTGELFF.